The T cell receptor beta chain under discussion was sequenced for a study of T cells in Graves' hyperthyroidism and ophthalmopathy. Diagnostic decisions used clinical symptoms, serum thyroxine and TRAb, thyroid ultrasound and orbital computed tomography. The blood sample predates any ophthalmopathy symptoms, coming from first hyperthyroidism diagnosis. The PBMCs were taken from approximately 9 ml of fresh peripheral blood. CDR1 is SNHLY, CDR2 FYNNEI, per germline. The V end was cut by 5 bases, the J end by 4 bases, with 14 bases between. CDR3 size: 14 residues. There were TCR beta CDR3 regions amplified from RNA transcripts. Researchers ran a first-round RT-PCR on the TCR CDR3 using the HTBI primer set. TCRdb processed the multiplex PCR reads anew with MiXCR; each CDR3 protein has one entry. The sample yields under 400,000 distinct CDR3 sequences, roughly 14% seen once.

The sequence derives from a woman between 18 and 29 years old with Graves' hyperthyroidism that later progressed to Graves' ophthalmopathy. This chain joins TRBV2 and TRBJ2-5; perhaps TRBD1 as D (5 bases). The sequencing sample was made of blood. CDR3 residues: CASSTLGDGETQYF. The CDR3 nucleotides read TGTGCCAGCAGTACTCTAGGGGATGGAGAGACCCAGTACTTC.